The subject of this entry is one T cell receptor (beta chain). As yet, its antigen is unknown. The source of the sample is a study of a mutant IDH1 vaccine in newly diagnosed glioma. Study overall: Vaccination was launched 4-6 weeks after radiotherapy alone, or with temozolomide cycles. Patients were pretreated with radiotherapy, temozolomide, or both, mostly both.

Germline-derived CDR1 and CDR2 are SNHLY and FYNNEI. CDR3 length: 15 amino acids. Deletions cut 4 bases from V and 4 bases from J, with 14 bases between. The method was immunoSEQ multiplex PCR; TCRdb's version includes in-frame clones alone and lacks a portion of them. The table records about 65,000 clones, around 84% of them present only once. Time point indicated: week 23, last vaccination. Doses of 300 ug of mutant IDH1 20-mer peptide were given with topical imiquimod. In every donor, the tumor was a new WHO grade 3 or 4 IDH1-mutant, ATRX-lost astrocytoma. The rearrangement joins TRBV2 to TRBJ2-1, with D perhaps TRBD1 (5 bases). The source of this sequence is a man between 25 and 39 years old with glioma. This material consisted of PBMCs, taken from a glioma patient whose treatment included an IDH1 peptide vaccine. The CDR3 sequence: CASSVETAVYNEQFF. CDR3 nucleotide sequence: TGTGCCAGCAGTGTGGAGACAGCCGTATACAATGAGCAGTTCTTC. Based on the CDR3 plus reference TRBV2 and TRBJ2-1, the full variable domain is EPEVTQTPSHQVTQMGQEVILRCVPISNHLYFYWYRQILGQKVEFLVSFYNNEISEKSEIFDDQFSVERPDGSNFTLKIRSTKLEDSAMYFCASSVETAVYNEQFFGPGTRLTVL.